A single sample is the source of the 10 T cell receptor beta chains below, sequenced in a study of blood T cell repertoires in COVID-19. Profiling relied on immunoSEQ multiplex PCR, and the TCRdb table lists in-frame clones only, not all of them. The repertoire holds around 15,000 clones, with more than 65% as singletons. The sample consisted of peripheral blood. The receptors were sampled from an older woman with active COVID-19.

The CDR3 DNA reads as TGCAGCGCAAAGCCCGGGACAGGGTCGAAGGAGCAGTACTTC. Translated, it gives CSAKPGTGSKEQYF. This chain connects TRBV29-1 to TRBJ2-7, with 9 nucleotides matching TRBD1. CDR3 length: 14 amino acids. The V and J ends lost 7 bases and 7 bases, in that order; junction bases with no gene match: 14. Per germline, CDR1 SQVTM and CDR2 ANQGSEA.

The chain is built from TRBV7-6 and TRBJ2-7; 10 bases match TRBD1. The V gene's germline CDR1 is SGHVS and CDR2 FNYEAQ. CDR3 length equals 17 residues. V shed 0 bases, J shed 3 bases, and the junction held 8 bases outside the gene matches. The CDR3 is CASSLAFGDRGGYEQYF. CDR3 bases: TGTGCCAGCAGCTTAGCGTTTGGGGACAGGGGTGGCTACGAGCAGTACTTC.

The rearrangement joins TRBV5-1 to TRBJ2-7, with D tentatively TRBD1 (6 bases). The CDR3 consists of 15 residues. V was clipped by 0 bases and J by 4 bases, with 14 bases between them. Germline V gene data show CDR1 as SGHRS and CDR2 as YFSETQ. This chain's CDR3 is CASSLEGGQYYEQYF. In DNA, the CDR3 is TGCGCCAGCAGCTTGGAGGGTGGACAGTATTACGAGCAGTACTTC.

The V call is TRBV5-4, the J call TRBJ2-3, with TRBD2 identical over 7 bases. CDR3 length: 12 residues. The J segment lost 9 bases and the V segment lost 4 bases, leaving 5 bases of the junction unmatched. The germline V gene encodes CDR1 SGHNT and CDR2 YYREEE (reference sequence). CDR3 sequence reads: CASSGGSTTQYF. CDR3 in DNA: TGTGCCAGCAGCGGCGGGAGTACAACGCAGTATTTT.

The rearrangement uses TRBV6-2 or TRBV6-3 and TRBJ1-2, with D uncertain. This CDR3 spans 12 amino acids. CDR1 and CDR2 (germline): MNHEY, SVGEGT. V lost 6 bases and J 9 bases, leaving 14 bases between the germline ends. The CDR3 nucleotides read TGTGCCAGCAGCCCCGAGGTTAGGAGCTACACCTTC. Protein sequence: CASSPEVRSYTF.

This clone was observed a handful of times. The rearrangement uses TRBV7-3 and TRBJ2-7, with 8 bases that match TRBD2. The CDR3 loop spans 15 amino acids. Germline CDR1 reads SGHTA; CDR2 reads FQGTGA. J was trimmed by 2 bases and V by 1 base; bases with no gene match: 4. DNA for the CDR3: TGTGCCAGCAGCTTAAACAGCGGGAGTACCTACGAGCAGTACTTC. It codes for CASSLNSGSTYEQYF.

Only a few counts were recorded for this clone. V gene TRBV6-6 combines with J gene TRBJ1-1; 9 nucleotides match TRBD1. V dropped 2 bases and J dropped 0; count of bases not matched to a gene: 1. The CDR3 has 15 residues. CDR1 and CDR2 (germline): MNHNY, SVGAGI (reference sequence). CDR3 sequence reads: CASSYGDRVNTEAFF. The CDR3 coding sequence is TGTGCCAGCAGTTACGGGGACAGGGTGAACACTGAAGCTTTCTTT.

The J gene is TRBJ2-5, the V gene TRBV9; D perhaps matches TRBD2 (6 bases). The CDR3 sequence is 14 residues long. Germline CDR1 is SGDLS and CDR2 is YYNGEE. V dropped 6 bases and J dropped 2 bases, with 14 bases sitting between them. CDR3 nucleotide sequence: TGTGCCAGCACCCCGGGACTGTTACAAGAGACCCAGTACTTC. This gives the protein CASTPGLLQETQYF.

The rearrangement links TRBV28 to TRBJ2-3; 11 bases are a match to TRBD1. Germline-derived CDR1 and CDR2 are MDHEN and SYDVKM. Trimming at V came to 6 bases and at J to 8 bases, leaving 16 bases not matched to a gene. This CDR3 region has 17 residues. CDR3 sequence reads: CASRPPIGTGGISTQYF. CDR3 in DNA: TGTGCCAGCAGACCCCCGATCGGGACAGGGGGGATCTCTACGCAGTATTTT.

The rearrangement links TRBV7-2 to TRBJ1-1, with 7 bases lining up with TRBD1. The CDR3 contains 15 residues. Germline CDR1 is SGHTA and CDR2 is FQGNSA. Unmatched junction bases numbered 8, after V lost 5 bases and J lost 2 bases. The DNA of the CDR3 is TGTGCCAGCAGCACCGTACAGGGGCGAAACACTGAAGCTTTCTTT. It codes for CASSTVQGRNTEAFF.